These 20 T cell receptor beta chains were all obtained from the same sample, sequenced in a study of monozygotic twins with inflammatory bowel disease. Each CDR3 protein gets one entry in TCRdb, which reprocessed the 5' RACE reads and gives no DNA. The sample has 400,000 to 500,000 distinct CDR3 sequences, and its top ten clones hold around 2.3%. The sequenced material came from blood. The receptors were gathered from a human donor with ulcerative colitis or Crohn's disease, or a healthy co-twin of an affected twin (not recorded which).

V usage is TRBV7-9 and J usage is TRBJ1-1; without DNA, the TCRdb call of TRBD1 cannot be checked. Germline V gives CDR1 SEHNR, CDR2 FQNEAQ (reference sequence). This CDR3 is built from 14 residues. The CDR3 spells CASSSWDTNTEAFF. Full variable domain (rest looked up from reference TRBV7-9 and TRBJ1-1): DTGVSQNPRHKITKRGQNVTFRCDPISEHNRLYWYRQTLGQGPEFLTYFQNEAQLEKSRLLSDRFSAERPKGSFSTLEIQRTEQGDSAMYLCASSSWDTNTEAFFGQGTRLTVV.

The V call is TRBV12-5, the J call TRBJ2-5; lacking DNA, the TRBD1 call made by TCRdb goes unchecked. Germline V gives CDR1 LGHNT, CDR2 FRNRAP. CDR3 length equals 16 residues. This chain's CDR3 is CASGLADRGPGETQYF.

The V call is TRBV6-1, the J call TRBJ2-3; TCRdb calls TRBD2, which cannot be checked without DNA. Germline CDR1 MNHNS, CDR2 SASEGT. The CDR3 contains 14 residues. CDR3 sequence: CASSARDYTDTQYF.

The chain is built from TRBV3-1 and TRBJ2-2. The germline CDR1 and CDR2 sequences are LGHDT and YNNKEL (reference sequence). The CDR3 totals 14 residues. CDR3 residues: CASSQDSRSGELFF.

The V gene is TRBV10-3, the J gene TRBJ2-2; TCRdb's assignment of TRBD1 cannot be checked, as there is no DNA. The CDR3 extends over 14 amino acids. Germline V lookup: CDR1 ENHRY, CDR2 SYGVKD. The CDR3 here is CAIRRTGGTGELFF.

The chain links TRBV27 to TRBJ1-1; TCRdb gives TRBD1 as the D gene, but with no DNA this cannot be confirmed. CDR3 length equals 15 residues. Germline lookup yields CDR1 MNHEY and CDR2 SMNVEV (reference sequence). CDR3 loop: CASRQGTTLNTEAFF.

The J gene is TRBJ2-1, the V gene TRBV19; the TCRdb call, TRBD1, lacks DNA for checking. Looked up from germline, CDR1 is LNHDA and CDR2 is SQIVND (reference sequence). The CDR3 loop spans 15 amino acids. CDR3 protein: CASRGGQGAYNEQFF. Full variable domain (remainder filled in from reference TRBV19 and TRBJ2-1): DGGITQSPKYLFRKEGQNVTLSCEQNLNHDAMYWYRQDPGQGLRLIYYSQIVNDFQKGDIAEGYSVSREKKESFPLTVTSAQKNPTAFYLCASRGGQGAYNEQFFGPGTRLTVL.

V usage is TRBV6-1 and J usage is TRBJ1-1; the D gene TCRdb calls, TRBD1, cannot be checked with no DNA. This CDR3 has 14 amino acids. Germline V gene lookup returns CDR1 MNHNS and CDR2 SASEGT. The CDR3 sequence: CASAGQHRVAEAFF.

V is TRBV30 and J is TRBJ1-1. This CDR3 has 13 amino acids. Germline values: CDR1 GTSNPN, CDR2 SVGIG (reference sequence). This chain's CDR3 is CAWSVNRNTEAFF.

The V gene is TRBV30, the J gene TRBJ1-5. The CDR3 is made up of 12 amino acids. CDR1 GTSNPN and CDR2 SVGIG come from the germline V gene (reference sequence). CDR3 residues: CACQWLNQPQHF. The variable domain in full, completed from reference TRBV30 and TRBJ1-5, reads SQTIHQWPATLVQPVGSPLSLECTVEGTSNPNLYWYRQAAGRGLQLLFYSVGIGQISSEVPQNLSASRPQDRQFILSSKKLLLSDSGFYLCACQWLNQPQHFGDGTRLSIL.

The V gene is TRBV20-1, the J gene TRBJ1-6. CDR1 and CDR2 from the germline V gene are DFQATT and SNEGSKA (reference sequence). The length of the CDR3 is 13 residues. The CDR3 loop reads CSARSLTGSPLHF.

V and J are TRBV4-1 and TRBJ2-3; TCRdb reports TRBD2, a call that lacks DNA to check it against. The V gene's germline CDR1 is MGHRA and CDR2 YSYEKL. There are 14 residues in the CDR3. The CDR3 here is CASGYSGTPDTQYF.

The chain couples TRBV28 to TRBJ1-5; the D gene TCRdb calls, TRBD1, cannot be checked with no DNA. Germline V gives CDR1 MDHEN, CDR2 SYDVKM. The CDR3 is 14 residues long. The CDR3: CASIPVRVYQPQHF. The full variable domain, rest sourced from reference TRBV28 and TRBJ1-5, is DVKVTQSSRYLVKRTGEKVFLECVQDMDHENMFWYRQDPGLGLRLIYFSYDVKMKEKGDIPEGYSVSREKKERFSLILESASTNQTSMYLCASIPVRVYQPQHFGDGTRLSIL.

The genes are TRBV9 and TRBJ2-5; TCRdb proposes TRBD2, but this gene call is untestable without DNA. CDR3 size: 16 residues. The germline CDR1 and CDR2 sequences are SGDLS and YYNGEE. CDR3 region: CASSVAATGGTQTQYF.

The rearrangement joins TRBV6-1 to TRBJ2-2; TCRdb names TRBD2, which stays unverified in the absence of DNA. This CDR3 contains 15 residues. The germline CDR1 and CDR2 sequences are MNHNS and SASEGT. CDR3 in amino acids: CASSGGLAYAGELFF.

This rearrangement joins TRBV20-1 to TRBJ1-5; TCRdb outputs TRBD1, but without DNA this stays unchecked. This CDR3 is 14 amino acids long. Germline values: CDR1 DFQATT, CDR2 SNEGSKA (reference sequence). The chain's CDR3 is CSAHAPGQGLRRRF.

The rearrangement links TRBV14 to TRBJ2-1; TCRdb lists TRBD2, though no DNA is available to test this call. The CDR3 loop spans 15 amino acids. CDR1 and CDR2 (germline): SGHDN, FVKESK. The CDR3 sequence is CASSPLAGGYNEQFF.

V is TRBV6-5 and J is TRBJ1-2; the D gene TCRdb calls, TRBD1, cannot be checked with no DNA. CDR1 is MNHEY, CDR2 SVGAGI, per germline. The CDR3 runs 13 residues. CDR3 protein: CASSYATGSVYTF.

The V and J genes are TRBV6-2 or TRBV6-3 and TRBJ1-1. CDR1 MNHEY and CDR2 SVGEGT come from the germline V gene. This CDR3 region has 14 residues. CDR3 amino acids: CASSFPPGGTEAFF.

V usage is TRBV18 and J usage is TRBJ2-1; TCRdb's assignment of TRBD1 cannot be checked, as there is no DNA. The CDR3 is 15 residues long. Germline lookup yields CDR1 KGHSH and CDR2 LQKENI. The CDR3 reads CASSLEGQGSNEQFF.